The 24 T cell receptor beta chains below all came from one sample that was sequenced in a study of cytotoxic CD8 clonotypes in ibrutinib-treated CLL (dated by TCRdb to the early 2020s). The receptor library was made with the immunoSEQ multiplex PCR assay. The clones in this table, taken by TCRdb from immuneACCESS, are in-frame only. Not every clone is retained; where verified, under half of the shortfall comes from an unresolved V gene, and the cause of the rest is unknown. The sample data list some 300,000 clones, and roughly 80% of these were observed just once. Over 6.5% of the sample is taken by the ten largest. Sample: PBMCs, taken before ibrutinib treatment. The receptors were gathered from a human donor with chronic lymphocytic leukemia.

The chain links TRBV27 to TRBJ2-3; D gene uncertain. CDR1 is MNHEY and CDR2 is SMNVEV in the germline V gene (reference sequence). The CDR3 extends over 13 amino acids. The V and J ends lost 0 bases and 3 bases respectively, with 4 bases between them. CDR3 in DNA: TGTGCCAGCAGTTTATCGATAACAGATACGCAGTATTTT. Protein: CASSLSITDTQYF.

The V gene is TRBV7-2, the J gene TRBJ1-3; D perhaps matches TRBD1 (6 bases). This CDR3 spans 15 amino acids. Germline V gives CDR1 SGHTA, CDR2 FQGNSA. The V end was cut by 5 bases, the J end by 4 bases, with 15 bases between. CDR3 amino acids: CASSAIQGLGNTIYF. The CDR3 coding sequence is TGTGCCAGCAGCGCCATACAGGGTCTGGGAAACACCATATATTTT.

The chain uses TRBV5-1 and TRBJ2-1; D unclear. This CDR3 has 13 residues. Trimming removed 0 bases from V and 5 bases from J, with 6 bases in between. The germline gives CDR1 SGHRS, CDR2 YFSETQ. CDR3 loop: CASSLVAHNEQFF. The CDR3 region has the DNA TGCGCCAGCAGCTTGGTGGCCCACAATGAGCAGTTCTTC.

The gene calls are TRBV2 and TRBJ1-5; D is unclear. CDR1 is SNHLY, CDR2 FYNNEI, per germline. V was pared by 4 bases and J by 4 bases, with 5 bases between. CDR3 length equals 12 residues. The CDR3 protein is CASSGENQPQHF. Here the CDR3 DNA reads TGTGCCAGCAGTGGGGAGAATCAGCCCCAGCATTTT.

The chain links TRBV19 to TRBJ1-4; maybe TRBD1 (6 bases). Trimming pared 1 base from V and 8 bases from J, leaving 17 bases between. This CDR3 has 16 amino acids. Germline-derived CDR1 and CDR2 are LNHDA and SQIVND (reference sequence). The CDR3 DNA reads as TGTGCCAGTAGTATAGGTACAGGGAATTTTCGCGAAAAACTGTTTTTT. It yields the protein CASSIGTGNFREKLFF.

This chain uses TRBV19 with TRBJ2-1; TRBD2 matches at 12 bases. Germline V lookup: CDR1 LNHDA, CDR2 SQIVND (reference sequence). J was trimmed by 2 bases and V by 5 bases; bases with no gene match: 4. The CDR3 sequence is 16 residues long. CDR3 coding DNA: TGTGCCAGTAGTTTTCTAGCGGGAGGGACCTACAATGAGCAGTTCTTC. Its protein is CASSFLAGGTYNEQFF.

The V and J genes are TRBV11-2 and TRBJ2-1; 10 bases agree with TRBD2. The CDR3 has 17 amino acids. Germline V CDR1 and CDR2: SGHAT, FQNNGV. Germline trimming cut 1 base from V and 8 bases from J; bases unmatched to any gene: 11. This CDR3 reads CASSLVFVGLAMHEQFF. In DNA, the CDR3 is TGTGCCAGCAGCTTAGTTTTCGTGGGACTAGCGATGCATGAGCAGTTCTTC.

The chain carries TRBV19 and TRBJ1-5, with 7 bases identical to TRBD1. The CDR3 is made up of 17 amino acids. V shed 1 base, J shed 1 base, and the junction held 7 bases outside the gene matches. The germline gives CDR1 LNHDA, CDR2 SQIVND (reference sequence). The CDR3 DNA reads as TGTGCCAGTAGTATAGTCCGGACAGGTGGGAGCAATCAGCCCCAGCATTTT. This translates into CASSIVRTGGSNQPQHF.

V usage is TRBV21-1 and J usage is TRBJ2-1. TRBV21-1 is shown as a pseudogene. This CDR3 is built from 16 residues. The CDR3 DNA reads as TGTGCCAGCAGCTGCCCCGAACATAGCTCCTACAATGAGCAGTTCTTC. Translating it yields CASSCPEHSSYNEQFF.

This chain joins TRBV5-1 and TRBJ2-5; perhaps TRBD2 as D (6 bases). CDR1 is SGHRS, CDR2 YFSETQ, per germline. The CDR3 loop spans 15 amino acids. V was clipped by 0 bases and J by 2 bases, with 11 bases between them. The CDR3 nucleotides are TGCGCCAGCAGCTTGGCTGCAGGAGGGCAAGAGACCCAGTACTTC. It translates to CASSLAAGGQETQYF.

This chain uses TRBV18 with TRBJ2-1, with TRBD2 matching over 9 bases. Germline-derived CDR1 and CDR2 are KGHSH and LQKENI. CDR3 length: 15 residues. J lost 5 bases, V lost 3 bases, and 5 bases had no gene match. CDR3 sequence: CASSPETSGDNEQFF. The CDR3 nucleotides read TGTGCCAGCTCACCGGAGACTAGCGGAGACAATGAGCAGTTCTTC.

The genes are TRBV6-1 and TRBJ2-7; D call uncertain. Germline V gene lookup returns CDR1 MNHNS and CDR2 SASEGT. V was trimmed by 0 bases and J by 3 bases, leaving 9 bases between them. CDR3 length: 14 amino acids. This CDR3 is CASSEAFANYEQYF. The CDR3 DNA is TGTGCCAGCAGTGAAGCGTTCGCAAACTACGAGCAGTACTTC.

The chain employs TRBV6-1 and TRBJ2-2, with D perhaps TRBD2 (5 bases). V was pared by 2 bases and J by 5 bases, with 9 bases between. CDR3 length equals 14 residues. Germline V gene sequence: CDR1 MNHNS, CDR2 SASEGT. The CDR3 DNA reads as TGTGCCAGCAGTGAACGGCGGAGGACCGGGGAGCTGTTTTTT. Amino acids: CASSERRRTGELFF.

The table lists this clone with a count of one. The rearrangement uses TRBV30 and TRBJ1-5; D perhaps matches TRBD1 (5 bases). Germline lookup yields CDR1 GTSNPN and CDR2 SVGIG (reference sequence). The CDR3 runs 14 residues. Trimming removed 2 bases at V and 1 base at J, with 9 bases between. The CDR3 nucleotides read TGTGCCTGGAGTAGGGGATGGAGCAATCAGCCCCAGCATTTT. It translates to CAWSRGWSNQPQHF. Based on the CDR3 plus reference TRBV30 and TRBJ1-5, the full variable domain is SQTIHQWPATLVQPVGSPLSLECTVEGTSNPNLYWYRQAAGRGLQLLFYSVGIGQISSEVPQNLSASRPQDRQFILSSKKLLLSDSGFYLCAWSRGWSNQPQHFGDGTRLSIL.

The chain links TRBV27 to TRBJ2-7, with TRBD1 matching over 8 bases. Looked up from germline, CDR1 is MNHEY and CDR2 is SMNVEV (reference sequence). J gave up 2 bases and V 6 bases, and 9 bases lay outside the gene matches. This CDR3 has 15 amino acids. The CDR3 DNA sequence: TGTGCCAGCAGGGACAGGGCGTCGGTCCCCTACGAGCAGTACTTC. It specifies CASRDRASVPYEQYF.

The V call is TRBV7-9, the J call TRBJ2-3; D possibly uses TRBD1 or TRBD2 (5 bases each). The CDR3 is made up of 13 amino acids. Germline V lookup: CDR1 SEHNR, CDR2 FQNEAQ (reference sequence). The V end was cut by 5 bases, the J end by 5 bases, with 11 bases between. The CDR3: CASSTGLIDTQYF. CDR3 DNA: TGTGCCAGCAGCACGGGGCTCATAGATACGCAGTATTTT.

The rearrangement joins TRBV9 to TRBJ1-4; D unresolved. CDR3 length: 16 amino acids. Trimming removed 4 bases from V and 6 bases from J, with 19 bases in between. Germline V gene lookup returns CDR1 SGDLS and CDR2 YYNGEE. This chain's CDR3 is CASSPLDGPRDEKLFF. The CDR3 nucleotides are TGTGCCAGCAGCCCCTTGGACGGCCCAAGGGATGAAAAACTGTTTTTT.

This clone was recorded only once. This rearrangement joins TRBV11-2 to TRBJ1-1; D may be TRBD1 (6 bases). CDR1 is SGHAT and CDR2 is FQNNGV in the germline V gene. V gave up 1 base and J gave up 8 bases, with 11 bases separating them. The CDR3 is 13 residues long. The DNA of the CDR3 is TGTGCCAGCAGCTTAGCGGGCGACAGGGAAGCTTTCTTT. It yields the protein CASSLAGDREAFF.

This sequence joins TRBV30 and TRBJ2-7; 12 positions agree with TRBD2. This CDR3 is built from 15 residues. Germline V gene lookup returns CDR1 GTSNPN and CDR2 SVGIG (reference sequence). The V gene end was trimmed by 3 bases and the J gene end by 2 bases; junction bases not matched to a gene: 5. DNA for the CDR3: TGTGCCTGGAGCGCCGGACTAGCGGGACCCTACGAGCAGTACTTC. The encoded protein is CAWSAGLAGPYEQYF.

The rearrangement uses TRBV29-1 and TRBJ2-7; D gene unclear. The germline V gene encodes CDR1 SQVTM and CDR2 ANQGSEA. V was trimmed by 5 bases and J by 0 bases, leaving 11 bases between them. The length of the CDR3 is 13 residues. CDR3 in DNA: TGCAGCGTTCAGGCCAGGTTCTCCTACGAGCAGTACTTC. Protein product: CSVQARFSYEQYF.

This chain connects TRBV5-8 to TRBJ2-7; 11 positions match TRBD2. Per germline, CDR1 SGHTS and CDR2 YDEGEE. V gave up 0 bases and J gave up 4 bases; unmatched junction bases: 9. This CDR3 is 17 amino acids long. CDR3 nucleotides: TGTGCCAGCAGCTTGGCCTATTTTAGCGGGAGGGCTTACGAGCAGTACTTC. It translates to CASSLAYFSGRAYEQYF.

This sequence joins TRBV25-1 and TRBJ1-1, with D possibly matching TRBD1 (6 bases). Germline V gene sequence: CDR1 MGHDK, CDR2 SYGVNS. Trimming took off 0 bases at V and 11 bases at J, with 16 bases between the two ends. The CDR3 has 14 amino acids. The CDR3 bases are TGTGCCAGCAGTGAATACGACGGGGGCGGCGTGGCTTTCTTT. This codes for CASSEYDGGGVAFF. The full variable domain, completed using reference TRBV25-1 and TRBJ1-1, is EADIYQTPRYLVIGTGKKITLECSQTMGHDKMYWYQQDPGMELHLIHYSYGVNSTEKGDLSSESTVSRIRTEHFPLTLESARPSHTSQYLCASSEYDGGGVAFFGQGTRLTVV.

The chain is built from TRBV11-2 and TRBJ2-7; D is perhaps TRBD1 (5 bases). The germline CDR1 and CDR2 sequences are SGHAT and FQNNGV. This CDR3 region has 16 residues. The V and J ends lost 0 bases and 3 bases respectively, with 15 bases between them. CDR3 bases: TGTGCCAGCAGCTTAGATCTGGCAGGGAACCTCTACGAGCAGTACTTC. It translates to CASSLDLAGNLYEQYF.

Concerning this clone itself: At one end, the junction sequence differs from germline, possibly due to a read error. This chain links TRBV18 with TRBJ2-5; D call uncertain. From germline, CDR1 is KGHSH and CDR2 LQKENI. The CDR3 has 11 amino acids. CDR3 bases: TGTGCCAGCTCGCCACGGGAGACCCAGTACTTC. Its translation: CASSPRETQYF.